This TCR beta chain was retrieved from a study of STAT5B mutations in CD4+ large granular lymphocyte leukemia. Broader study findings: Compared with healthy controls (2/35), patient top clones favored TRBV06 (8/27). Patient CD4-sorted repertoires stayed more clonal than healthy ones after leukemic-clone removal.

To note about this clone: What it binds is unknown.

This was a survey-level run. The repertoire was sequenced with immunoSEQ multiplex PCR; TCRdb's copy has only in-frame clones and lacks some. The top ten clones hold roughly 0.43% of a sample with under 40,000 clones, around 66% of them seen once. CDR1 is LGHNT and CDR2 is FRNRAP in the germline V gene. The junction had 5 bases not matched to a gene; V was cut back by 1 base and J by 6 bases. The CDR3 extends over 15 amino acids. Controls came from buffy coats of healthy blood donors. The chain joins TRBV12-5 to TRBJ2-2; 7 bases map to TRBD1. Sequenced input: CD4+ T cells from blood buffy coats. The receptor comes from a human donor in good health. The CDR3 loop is CASGLGQGMSGELFF. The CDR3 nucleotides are TGTGCTAGTGGTTTGGGACAGGGAATGTCCGGGGAGCTGTTTTTT. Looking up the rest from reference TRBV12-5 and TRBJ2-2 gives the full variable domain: DARVTQTPRHKVTEMGQEVTMRCQPILGHNTVFWYRQTMMQGLELLAYFRNRAPLDDSGMPKDRFSAEMPDATLATLKIQPSEPRDSAVYFCASGLGQGMSGELFFGEGSRLTVL.